A selection of T cell receptor beta chains follows, all from one sample in a study of cytomegalovirus exposure and HLA in healthy donors. The method was immunoSEQ multiplex PCR; TCRdb's version includes in-frame clones alone and lacks a portion of them. The profile covers approximately 150,000 clones, with 76% appearing a single time and around 3.1% taken by the ten largest. Sequenced sample: PBMCs. All receptors derive from a male donor in good health and CMV-seronegative. The CDR3 runs from the conserved cysteine through the conserved F or W. Fields, in order: V gene, clone size, D gene, J gene, CDR3 protein, CDR3 DNA. The D gene is left open where the match is weak. Size is omitted from some rows. Given values are once, few, many or a class for expanded clones.

V: TRBV27; size: few; D: -; J: TRBJ1-1; CDR3: CASSLFRQNTEAFF; DNA: TGTGCCAGCAGTTTATTCAGGCAGAACACTGAAGCTTTCTTT
V: TRBV27; size: -; D: -; J: TRBJ1-6; CDR3: CASSLRQGYSPLHF; DNA: TGTGCCAGCAGTTTAAGGCAGGGCTATTCACCCCTCCACTTT
V: TRBV2; size: -; D: -; J: TRBJ2-4; CDR3: CASTRMLLAKNIQYF; DNA: TGTGCCAGCACTCGAATGTTACTAGCCAAAAACATTCAGTACTTC
V: TRBV9; size: once; D: -; J: TRBJ1-3; CDR3: CASSVGGRGRSSGNTIYF; DNA: TGTGCCAGCAGCGTAGGGGGCAGGGGTAGGAGCTCTGGAAACACCATATATTTT
V: TRBV23-1; size: -; D: TRBD1; J: TRBJ1-5; CDR3: CASNAGGPRRWISNQPQHF; DNA: TGCGCCAGCAACGCAGGGGGCCCCCGGAGGTGGATAAGCAATCAGCCCCAGCATTTT
V: TRBV6-6; size: -; D: -; J: TRBJ1-6; CDR3: CATRDTPVAYNSPLHF; DNA: TGTGCCACACGGGACACCCCGGTCGCCTATAATTCACCCCTCCACTTT
V: TRBV6-5; size: -; D: -; J: TRBJ1-3; CDR3: CASSNGGGNTIYF; DNA: TGTGCCAGCAGTAACGGGGGAGGGAACACCATATATTTT
V: TRBV7-8; size: -; D: -; J: TRBJ2-1; CDR3: CASSLRVGNEQFF; DNA: TGTGCCAGCAGCTTACGGGTGGGCAATGAGCAGTTCTTC
V: TRBV28; size: -; D: TRBD1; J: TRBJ1-6; CDR3: CASSSTVKTGSNSPLHF; DNA: TGTGCCAGCAGCTCCACTGTGAAGACAGGGTCCAATTCACCCCTCCACTTT
V: TRBV7-2; size: -; D: TRBD2; J: TRBJ2-2; CDR3: CASSLQTSATGELFF; DNA: TGTGCCAGCAGCTTACAGACTAGCGCCACCGGGGAGCTGTTTTTT
V: TRBV9; size: -; D: -; J: TRBJ1-2; CDR3: CASSPAGVHYGYTF; DNA: TGTGCCAGCAGCCCCGCGGGGGTTCACTATGGCTACACCTTC
V: TRBV5-6; size: -; D: TRBD1; J: TRBJ2-2; CDR3: CASSLAGQGVSGELFF; DNA: TGTGCCAGCAGCTTGGCCGGACAGGGGGTGAGCGGGGAGCTGTTTTTT
V: TRBV7-2; size: -; D: -; J: TRBJ1-1; CDR3: CASSSPNQRTAFF; DNA: TGTGCCAGCAGCTCCCCCAATCAGCGGACGGCTTTCTTT
V: TRBV7-2; size: -; D: -; J: TRBJ1-6; CDR3: CASSVGQSNSPLHF; DNA: TGTGCCAGCAGCGTTGGACAAAGTAACTCACCCCTCCACTTT
V: TRBV6-1; size: -; D: TRBD1; J: TRBJ2-7; CDR3: CASSESWDRRTYEQYF; DNA: TGTGCCAGCAGTGAATCCTGGGACAGACGAACCTACGAGCAGTACTTC
V: TRBV7-3; size: -; D: TRBD1; J: TRBJ2-2; CDR3: CASSLGQVTGELFF; DNA: TGTGCCAGCAGCTTAGGACAGGTTACCGGGGAGCTGTTTTTT
V: TRBV5-4; size: -; D: TRBD2; J: TRBJ2-7; CDR3: CASSLPLAGVRNEQYF; DNA: TGTGCCAGCAGCTTGCCCCTAGCGGGAGTCCGGAACGAGCAGTACTTC
V: TRBV6-1; size: few; D: -; J: TRBJ1-3; CDR3: CASSLQGAEGNTIYF; DNA: TGTGCCAGCAGTCTACAGGGCGCCGAAGGAAACACCATATATTTT
V: TRBV27; size: -; D: TRBD1; J: TRBJ2-7; CDR3: CASRLQGGEQYF; DNA: TGTGCCAGCAGACTACAGGGGGGCGAGCAGTACTTC
V: TRBV5-8; size: few; D: -; J: TRBJ1-6; CDR3: CASSAPGDPKETLHF; DNA: TGTGCCAGCAGCGCCCCGGGGGACCCCAAGGAAACCCTCCACTTT
V: TRBV6-1; size: -; D: -; J: TRBJ1-5; CDR3: CASSVEGAQPQHF; DNA: TGTGCCAGCAGTGTAGAGGGCGCTCAGCCCCAGCATTTT
V: TRBV5-5; size: -; D: TRBD1; J: TRBJ2-7; CDR3: CASRHSRDRETYEQYF; DNA: TGTGCCAGCAGACACTCCCGGGACAGGGAAACCTACGAGCAGTACTTC
V: TRBV6-5; size: -; D: -; J: TRBJ2-7; CDR3: CASSYGGEPFHEQYF; DNA: TGTGCCAGCAGTTACGGCGGCGAGCCGTTCCACGAGCAGTACTTC
V: TRBV1; size: -; D: -; J: TRBJ2-2; CDR3: CTSSQETGGANTGELFF; DNA: TGCACCAGCAGCCAAGAAACGGGCGGGGCGAACACCGGGGAGCTGTTTTTT
V: TRBV10-3; size: -; D: -; J: TRBJ2-7; CDR3: CAISDTGIEQYF; DNA: TGTGCCATCAGTGACACGGGTATCGAGCAGTACTTC
V: TRBV5-8; size: -; D: -; J: TRBJ1-2; CDR3: CASSRNRVPGYTF; DNA: TGTGCCAGCAGCCGAAACAGGGTTCCTGGCTACACCTTC
V: TRBV5-1; size: once; D: -; J: TRBJ1-1; CDR3: CASSSTGMNTEAFF; DNA: TGCGCCAGCAGTTCAACAGGGATGAACACTGAAGCTTTCTTT
V: TRBV10-1; size: -; D: -; J: TRBJ2-6; CDR3: CASSELRDIVFSGANVLTF; DNA: TGCGCCAGCAGTGAACTCCGGGACATAGTGTTTTCTGGGGCCAACGTCCTGACTTTC
V: TRBV6-5; size: -; D: TRBD2; J: TRBJ2-1; CDR3: CASSRLAGEGEQFF; DNA: TGTGCCAGCAGCCGACTAGCGGGAGAGGGTGAGCAGTTCTTC
V: TRBV15; size: -; D: TRBD1; J: TRBJ1-1; CDR3: CATSKDRVNTEAFF; DNA: TGTGCCACCAGCAAAGACAGGGTGAACACTGAAGCTTTCTTT
V: TRBV29-1; size: -; D: -; J: TRBJ2-6; CDR3: CSVESGETSGANVLTF; DNA: TGCAGCGTTGAATCAGGGGAAACCTCTGGGGCCAACGTCCTGACTTTC
V: TRBV7-2; size: -; D: -; J: TRBJ1-1; CDR3: CASSFRWGEGTEAFF; DNA: TGTGCCAGCAGCTTCAGGTGGGGTGAGGGCACTGAAGCTTTCTTT
V: TRBV5-1; size: few; D: TRBD2; J: TRBJ2-1; CDR3: CASSFGLAGGLYNEQFF; DNA: TGCGCCAGCAGCTTCGGACTAGCGGGGGGACTATACAATGAGCAGTTCTTC
V: TRBV11-2; size: few; D: -; J: TRBJ1-3; CDR3: CASSSQQGLKGNTIYF; DNA: TGTGCCAGCAGCTCGCAACAGGGTCTGAAAGGAAACACCATATATTTT
V: TRBV11-2; size: -; D: TRBD1; J: TRBJ2-7; CDR3: CASSPPGQGVPYEQYF; DNA: TGTGCCAGCAGCCCGCCGGGACAGGGGGTTCCCTACGAGCAGTACTTC
V: TRBV7-7; size: -; D: TRBD1; J: TRBJ2-5; CDR3: CASSSTGLGYQETQYF; DNA: TGTGCCAGCAGCTCGACAGGGTTGGGGTACCAAGAGACCCAGTACTTC
V: TRBV5-1; size: -; D: -; J: TRBJ2-3; CDR3: CASNPVGGGTDTQYF; DNA: TGCGCCAGTAATCCCGTGGGGGGTGGCACAGATACGCAGTATTTT
V: TRBV23-1; size: -; D: -; J: TRBJ2-5; CDR3: CASSQSSVGGSGCQETQYF; DNA: TGCGCCAGCAGTCAATCGTCGGTTGGGGGCAGTGGGTGTCAAGAGACCCAGTACTTC
V: TRBV5-1; size: -; D: -; J: TRBJ1-1; CDR3: CASSNTYRVPNTEAFF; DNA: TGCGCCAGCAGCAACACCTACAGGGTACCGAACACTGAAGCTTTCTTT
V: TRBV6-5; size: -; D: -; J: TRBJ1-3; CDR3: CASSRDRLAGNTIYF; DNA: TGTGCCAGCAGCCGTGACAGGTTAGCTGGAAACACCATATATTTT
V: TRBV28; size: once; D: TRBD2; J: TRBJ2-1; CDR3: CASRHRLAQSSYNEQFF; DNA: TGTGCCAGCAGGCATAGACTAGCTCAGAGCTCCTACAATGAGCAGTTCTTC
V: TRBV7-6; size: -; D: -; J: TRBJ1-2; CDR3: CASSPTRDFNYGYTF; DNA: TGTGCCAGCAGCCCTACCAGGGACTTTAACTATGGCTACACCTTC
V: TRBV21-1; size: -; D: -; J: TRBJ2-7; CDR3: CASSNGGRSVNSYEQYF; DNA: TGTGCCAGCAGCAATGGAGGCAGGTCCGTAAATTCCTACGAGCAGTACTTC
V: TRBV2; size: -; D: -; J: TRBJ1-1; CDR3: CASTLLRDSEAFF; DNA: TGTGCCAGCACACTATTACGAGACAGTGAAGCTTTCTTT
V: TRBV7-9; size: -; D: -; J: TRBJ1-1; CDR3: CASLRVTEAFF; DNA: TGTGCCAGCCTGCGAGTCACTGAAGCTTTCTTT
V: TRBV18; size: -; D: -; J: TRBJ2-7; CDR3: CASSPNRQTYEQYF; DNA: TGTGCCAGCTCACCCAACAGACAGACCTACGAGCAGTACTTC
V: TRBV6-6; size: -; D: -; J: TRBJ1-3; CDR3: CASIQGSNGNTIYF; DNA: TGTGCCAGCATCCAGGGCAGTAATGGAAACACCATATATTTT
V: TRBV5-1; size: once; D: TRBD1; J: TRBJ2-3; CDR3: CASSLWTGTGRGDTQYF; DNA: TGCGCCAGCAGCTTGTGGACGGGGACAGGACGTGGAGATACGCAGTATTTT
V: TRBV6-1; size: -; D: TRBD2; J: TRBJ2-1; CDR3: CASSLAGGINEQFF; DNA: TGTGCCAGCAGCCTAGCGGGGGGGATCAATGAGCAGTTCTTC
V: TRBV5-1; size: -; D: -; J: TRBJ2-5; CDR3: CASSNIQGLQETQYF; DNA: TGCGCCAGCAGCAACATACAGGGTTTACAAGAGACCCAGTACTTC
V: TRBV7-3; size: -; D: TRBD2; J: TRBJ2-2; CDR3: CASSLTGGATGELFF; DNA: TGTGCCAGCAGCTTAACCGGGGGGGCGACCGGGGAGCTGTTTTTT
V: TRBV15; size: -; D: -; J: TRBJ2-7; CDR3: CATSRGTSTYEQYF; DNA: TGTGCCACCAGCAGAGGTACTAGTACCTACGAGCAGTACTTC
V: TRBV7-2; size: few; D: -; J: TRBJ2-3; CDR3: CASSSPTWSDTQYF; DNA: TGTGCCAGCAGCTCCCCCACCTGGAGCGATACGCAGTATTTT
V: TRBV4-1; size: -; D: TRBD2; J: TRBJ2-2; CDR3: CASSPRLAGAIRGTGELFF; DNA: TGCGCCAGCAGCCCCCGACTAGCGGGGGCCATACGAGGCACCGGGGAGCTGTTTTTT